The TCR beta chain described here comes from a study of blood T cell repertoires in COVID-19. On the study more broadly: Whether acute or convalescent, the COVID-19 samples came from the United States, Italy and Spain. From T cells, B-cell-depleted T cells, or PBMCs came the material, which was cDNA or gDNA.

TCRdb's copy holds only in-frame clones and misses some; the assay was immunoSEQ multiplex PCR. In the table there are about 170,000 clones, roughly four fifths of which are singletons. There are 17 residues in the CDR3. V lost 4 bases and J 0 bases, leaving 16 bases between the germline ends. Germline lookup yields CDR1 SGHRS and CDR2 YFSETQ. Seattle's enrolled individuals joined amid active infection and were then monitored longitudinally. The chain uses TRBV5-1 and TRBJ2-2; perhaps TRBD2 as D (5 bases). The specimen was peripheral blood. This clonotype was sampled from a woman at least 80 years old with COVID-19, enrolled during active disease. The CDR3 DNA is TGCGCCAGCAGCCTGGAAGGCTCGGGGTCGAACACCGGGGAGCTGTTTTTT. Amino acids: CASSLEGSGSNTGELFF.